This T cell receptor beta chain was captured in a study of CD8+CD57+ T cells in acquired aplastic anemia. Study details: Sorted CD4+ and CD8+ cells gave an average of roughly 3.3 ug of DNA. Study-wide results and limits: Patients and controls shared some 30 CD8+ CDR3 sequences, highly expressed in patients.

Concerning this clonotype itself: Its cognate antigen is unknown.

Genomic DNA constituted the template upon which TCR beta VDJ and CDR3 profiling was performed. TCRdb re-analysed the reads in MiXCR, keeping a single row per CDR3 protein. The table lists 200,000 to 250,000 distinct CDR3 sequences, 50% to 70% of them singletons, with about 60% in the top ten. Sequencing involved patients with CD8+CD57+ cell expansion previously shown by flow cytometry. Patient blood was sampled before any therapy had been received. This CDR3 comprises 15 residues. Germline V gives CDR1 LNHDA, CDR2 SQIVND (reference sequence). V gave up 9 bases and J gave up 2 bases; unmatched junction bases: 13.

This chain uses TRBV19 with TRBJ2-7; 7 nucleotides line up with TRBD1. The TCR originated in a human donor with aplastic anemia. Input material: sorted CD4+, CD8+, or CD8+CD57+ T cells (not recorded which) from PBMCs. In nucleotides, the CDR3 is TGTGCCAGCGCTGCCCGGGACAGAAGAGCCTACGAGCAGTACTTC. It specifies CASAARDRRAYEQYF. The full variable domain, its missing parts supplied by reference TRBV19 and TRBJ2-7, is DGGITQSPKYLFRKEGQNVTLSCEQNLNHDAMYWYRQDPGQGLRLIYYSQIVNDFQKGDIAEGYSVSREKKESFPLTVTSAQKNPTAFYLCASAARDRRAYEQYFGPGTRLTVT.